This TCR beta chain derives from a study of blood T cell repertoires in COVID-19. Some clones are missing from TCRdb's copy, which holds only in-frame ones; the method was immunoSEQ multiplex PCR. This sample carries tens of thousands of clones, about 88% of them seen once, and the ten largest clones take 1% to 1.5%. The V gene lost 1 base and the J gene lost 5 bases, with 6 bases spanning the gap. The CDR3 is 13 residues long. CDR1 is SGHNT, CDR2 YYREEE, per germline (reference sequence). The receptor was isolated from a man in his fifties or sixties with acute or convalescent COVID-19. Material for sequencing was peripheral blood. The chain joins TRBV5-4 to TRBJ1-4; D gene ambiguous. Here the CDR3 DNA reads TGTGCCAGCAGCTTGAGGAGGAATGAAAAACTGTTTTTT. Residues: CASSLRRNEKLFF.